The next 26 T cell receptor beta chains were all read from a single sample in a study of HIV-infected children after antiretroviral therapy interruption. The treatment denotes: PENTA 11 planned treatment interruption arm or continuous ART arm. A 3' RACE protocol on RNA, with unique molecular identifiers, produced the TCR library. MiXCR, applied by TCRdb to the 3' RACE reads, yields one record per CDR3 protein. The table includes more than 85,000 distinct CDR3 sequences, less than 7% detected once. Source: CD45RA+ CD4+ T cells from PBMCs, pooled from several time points, taken from a donor given antiretroviral therapy, either interrupted or continuous. Described subset: naive CD4+ CD45RA+ CD45RO- T cells. The source of these receptors is a pool of human donors with HIV.

This clonotype was picked up many times. The rearrangement joins TRBV6-1 to TRBJ1-2; D is possibly TRBD1 (6 bases). Trimming cost V 2 bases and J 4 bases, with 11 bases left between them. The germline gives CDR1 MNHNS, CDR2 SASEGT. The CDR3 totals 14 residues. The DNA for the CDR3 is TGTGCCAGCAGTGAAACAGGGACTGTCTATGGCTACACCTTC. Its translation is CASSETGTVYGYTF.

The sample holds many counts of this clonotype. The rearrangement uses TRBV12-3 or TRBV12-4 and TRBJ1-2; no clear D gene. V dropped 4 bases and J dropped 5 bases, with 5 bases sitting between them. CDR3 length: 11 amino acids. The CDR3 protein is CASSSGYGYTF. CDR3 coding DNA: TGTGCCAGCAGTTCAGGTTATGGCTACACCTTC.

This clonotype was seen repeatedly, ten times or more. The rearrangement uses TRBV11-3 and TRBJ2-7; tentative D call: TRBD2 (5 bases). The ends were cut back, 11 bases at V and 2 bases at J, with 13 bases in the middle. The germline CDR1 and CDR2 sequences are SGHNT and YENEEA. This CDR3 region has 12 residues. CDR3 sequence reads: CASSGSTYEQYF. CDR3 nucleotides: TGTGCCTCCTCGGGGAGTACCTACGAGCAGTACTTC.

This clonotype showed up just a few times. The chain couples TRBV12-3 or TRBV12-4 to TRBJ2-5; TRBD1 aligns across 7 bases. With V trimmed by 4 bases and J by 2 bases, 7 bases remained unmatched. CDR3 length: 15 amino acids. The CDR3 reads CASSWDRQVQETQYF. In nucleotides, the CDR3 is TGTGCCAGCAGTTGGGACAGACAAGTTCAAGAGACCCAGTACTTC.

This clonotype has ten or more counts. This rearrangement joins TRBV12-3 or TRBV12-4 to TRBJ1-2; D is unclear. Deletions cut 6 bases from V and 4 bases from J, with 18 bases between. This CDR3 has 15 residues. The CDR3 loop reads CASSLTGRAAYGYTF. The CDR3 nucleotides are TGTGCCAGCAGCCTTACCGGACGGGCCGCCTATGGCTACACCTTC.

This clonotype appeared many times. The rearrangement uses TRBV25-1 and TRBJ2-5; perhaps TRBD1 as D (6 bases). Trimming left V 3 bases short and J 5 bases short, with 16 bases between. Germline V gene lookup returns CDR1 MGHDK and CDR2 SYGVNS. This CDR3 is 15 amino acids long. This CDR3 is CASSDNQGTSETQYF. In nucleotides, the CDR3 is TGTGCCAGCAGTGACAATCAGGGGACGTCGGAGACCCAGTACTTC. The variable domain in full, completed from reference TRBV25-1 and TRBJ2-5, reads EADIYQTPRYLVIGTGKKITLECSQTMGHDKMYWYQQDPGMELHLIHYSYGVNSTEKGDLSSESTVSRIRTEHFPLTLESARPSHTSQYLCASSDNQGTSETQYFGPGTRLLVL.

There are a few counts of this clonotype. The J gene is TRBJ2-2, the V gene TRBV7-9, with D unresolved. This CDR3 comprises 14 residues. Germline V CDR1 and CDR2: SEHNR, FQNEAQ (reference sequence). Trimming stripped 5 bases from V and 1 base from J, with 8 bases between. This chain's CDR3 is CASSPRQNTGELFF. DNA of the CDR3: TGTGCCAGCAGCCCTAGACAGAACACCGGGGAGCTGTTTTTT.

This clonotype was counted ten times or more. The V call is TRBV20-1, the J call TRBJ1-1; the D gene is possibly TRBD1 (6 bases). V lost 3 bases and J lost 0, with 20 bases in between. This CDR3 comprises 17 residues. The germline CDR1 and CDR2 sequences are DFQATT and SNEGSKA (reference sequence). CDR3 sequence: CSARTPPSQGLNTEAFF. CDR3 DNA: TGCAGTGCTAGGACCCCCCCGTCACAGGGCCTGAACACTGAAGCTTTCTTT.

This clonotype was counted at least ten times. The gene calls are TRBV29-1 and TRBJ2-3; D is uncertain. Germline-derived CDR1 and CDR2 are SQVTM and ANQGSEA. Trimming stripped 3 bases from V and 2 bases from J, with 15 bases between. The CDR3 has 15 residues. This chain's CDR3 is CSVDGRVGYTDTQYF. The CDR3 DNA follows: TGCAGCGTTGATGGGCGAGTGGGCTACACAGATACGCAGTATTTT.

This clonotype appeared many times. This chain's CDR3 is CASSLTGFVEAFF. The CDR3 nucleotides read TGTGCCAGCAGCTTAACAGGGTTCGTGGAAGCTTTCTTT. The chain carries TRBV7-2 and TRBJ1-1; a possible D gene is TRBD1 (6 bases). Germline lookup yields CDR1 SGHTA and CDR2 FQGNSA. The CDR3 is 13 residues long. V was shortened by 2 bases and J by 8 bases, with 12 bases between the two germline ends.

This clonotype was found many times. This chain links TRBV19 with TRBJ1-2; no reliable D call. This CDR3 is built from 9 residues. Looked up from germline, CDR1 is LNHDA and CDR2 is SQIVND (reference sequence). V was clipped by 10 bases and J by 4 bases, with 4 bases between them. DNA of the CDR3: TGTGCCACCGGCTATGGCTACACCTTC. Its protein product is CATGYGYTF.

This clonotype was seen ten or more times. This chain joins TRBV12-3 or TRBV12-4 and TRBJ2-1, with 16 bases that match TRBD2. This CDR3 contains 16 residues. V lost 6 bases to trimming and J lost 9 bases; unmatched junction nucleotides: 8. The CDR3, as DNA: TGTGCCAGCAGAAGGGGACTAGCGGGAGGGCAGAGTGAGCAGTTCTTC. Its protein is CASRRGLAGGQSEQFF.

This clonotype appeared many times. This sequence joins TRBV7-2 and TRBJ2-3; D ambiguous. CDR1 and CDR2 from the germline V gene are SGHTA and FQGNSA. The CDR3 is 15 amino acids. The germline V and J ends were trimmed by 4 bases and 3 bases, with 14 bases remaining between them. CDR3 DNA sequence: TGTGCCAGCAGCTCCACCAACCGTGGGACAGATACGCAGTATTTT. Protein product: CASSSTNRGTDTQYF.

There are many counts of this clonotype. The chain links TRBV5-1 to TRBJ1-5; D unclear. The CDR3 runs 13 residues. The germline V and J ends were trimmed by 2 bases and 4 bases, with 7 bases remaining between them. Germline assignment: CDR1 SGHRS and CDR2 YFSETQ. This CDR3 is CASSFPSNQPQHF. The CDR3 DNA is TGCGCCAGCAGCTTCCCTTCTAATCAGCCCCAGCATTTT.

This clonotype was seen repeatedly, ten times or more. The CDR3, as DNA: TGTGCCAGTAGTATGCCGGGGTGGGGCAATCAGCCCCAGCATTTT. Protein sequence: CASSMPGWGNQPQHF. The chain uses TRBV19 and TRBJ1-5; no clear D gene. The ends were cut back, 3 bases at V and 2 bases at J, with 11 bases in the middle. CDR3 length equals 15 residues. Germline values: CDR1 LNHDA, CDR2 SQIVND (reference sequence).

The table lists this clonotype with many counts. The chain employs TRBV6-6 and TRBJ1-2; D may be TRBD1 (5 bases). Germline CDR1 reads MNHNY; CDR2 reads SVGAGI (reference sequence). The CDR3 totals 18 residues. Between the trimmed V and J ends, which lost 4 bases and 2 bases, there was a span of 23 bases. Here the CDR3 reads CASSSPDVGMGLNYGYTF. In nucleotides, the CDR3 is TGTGCCAGCAGTTCCCCCGACGTGGGCATGGGGCTAAACTATGGCTACACCTTC.

This clonotype was seen a handful of times. The chain combines TRBV6-6 with TRBJ2-3; 10 bases agree with TRBD1. The CDR3 is 14 amino acids. Per the germline V gene, CDR1 is MNHNY and CDR2 is SVGAGI (reference sequence). V shed 8 bases and J 4 bases; nucleotides not matched to a gene: 6. This CDR3 is CASAGTGVPDTQYF. In DNA form, the CDR3 reads TGTGCCAGCGCCGGGACAGGGGTACCAGATACGCAGTATTTT.

This clonotype was seen at least ten times. V gene TRBV3-1 combines with J gene TRBJ1-4, with D possibly being TRBD1 (5 bases). The germline gives CDR1 LGHDT, CDR2 YNNKEL (reference sequence). V was shortened by 5 bases and J by 7 bases, with 14 bases between the two germline ends. The CDR3 spans 14 residues. CDR3 nucleotides: TGTGCCAGCAGCTTCAAGGGGCGTGGTGAAAAACTGTTTTTT. Protein product: CASSFKGRGEKLFF.

The chain joins TRBV6-5 to TRBJ2-6, with D possibly TRBD2 on 6 matching bases. Between the trimmed V and J ends, which lost 6 bases and 4 bases, there was a span of 10 bases. The CDR3 length is 14 residues. Per germline, CDR1 MNHEY and CDR2 SVGAGI. The CDR3 DNA reads as TGTGCCAGCAGGGGAGGCCGCGGGGCCAACGTCCTGACTTTC. This sequence encodes CASRGGRGANVLTF.

This clonotype was counted many times. This sequence joins TRBV10-3 and TRBJ2-3; 7 positions match TRBD2. The V gene's germline CDR1 is ENHRY and CDR2 SYGVKD. The V and J ends lost 2 bases and 0 bases, in that order; junction bases with no gene match: 8. The CDR3 length is 17 residues. Here the CDR3 reads CAISELTSAISTDTQYF. The CDR3 DNA is TGTGCCATCAGTGAGCTCACTAGCGCCATTAGCACAGATACGCAGTATTTT.

Only a few counts were recorded for this clonotype. The genes are TRBV24-1 and TRBJ1-3; D call uncertain. Germline CDR1 and CDR2: KGHDR and SFDVKD. The CDR3 consists of 14 residues. Trimming took 1 base from V and 3 from J, leaving 6 bases between them. The CDR3 region has the DNA TGTGCCACCAGTGATTTTCCAGTTGGAAACACCATATATTTT. Amino acids: CATSDFPVGNTIYF.

This clonotype was seen repeatedly, ten times or more. The chain carries TRBV7-6 and TRBJ2-1, with TRBD2 identical over 12 bases. This CDR3 is built from 15 residues. CDR1 and CDR2 (germline): SGHVS, FNYEAQ. The ends lost 1 base at V and 9 bases at J; junction bases unmatched: 4. The CDR3 region is CASSLGASGGGEQFF. CDR3 sequence (DNA): TGTGCCAGCAGCTTAGGTGCTAGCGGGGGGGGTGAGCAGTTCTTC. The full variable domain, completed using reference TRBV7-6 and TRBJ2-1, is GAGVSQSPRYKVTKRGQDVALRCDPISGHVSLYWYRQALGQGPEFLTYFNYEAQQDKSGLPNDRFSAERPEGSISTLTIQRTEQRDSAMYRCASSLGASGGGEQFFGPGTRLTVL.

The chain couples TRBV29-1 to TRBJ2-6, with D maybe TRBD1 (6 bases). The germline CDR1 and CDR2 sequences are SQVTM and ANQGSEA. The CDR3 covers 15 residues. V lost 5 bases and J lost 2, with 13 bases in between. CDR3 DNA sequence: TGCAGCGTTTACAGGGATAAGGCTGGGGCCAACGTCCTGACTTTC. Translating gives CSVYRDKAGANVLTF. The variable domain in full, completed from reference TRBV29-1 and TRBJ2-6, reads SAVISQKPSRDICQRGTSLTIQCQVDSQVTMMFWYRQQPGQSLTLIATANQGSEATYESGFVIDKFPISRPNLTFSTLTVSNMSPEDSSIYLCSVYRDKAGANVLTFGAGSRLTVL.

The rearrangement uses TRBV5-5 and TRBJ2-7, with 7 bases fitting TRBD2. CDR3 size: 15 residues. Germline V gene data show CDR1 as SGHKS and CDR2 as YYEKEE (reference sequence). After removal of 1 base from V and 5 bases from J, the junction contained 9 bases not matched to a gene. DNA of the CDR3: TGTGCCAGCAGCTTGATCGGGGAGGGGAGCGACGAGCAGTACTTC. Protein sequence: CASSLIGEGSDEQYF.

The chain has TRBV13 and TRBJ1-1; D gene ambiguous. Trimming took 6 bases from V and 0 from J, leaving 17 bases between them. Looked up from germline, CDR1 is PRHDT and CDR2 is FYEKMQ (reference sequence). The CDR3 is 16 amino acids. CDR3 bases: TGTGCCAGCAGTCGGCGAGGAATTGGGATGAACACTGAAGCTTTCTTT. Its protein product is CASSRRGIGMNTEAFF.

This clonotype appeared many times. The chain is built from TRBV27 and TRBJ1-2; D is ambiguous. Trimming shortened V by 0 bases and J by 8 bases, and 13 bases separated the two germline ends. Germline CDR1 is MNHEY and CDR2 is SMNVEV (reference sequence). This CDR3 has 14 amino acids. The CDR3 sequence: CASSLSTAIEGYTF. The CDR3 bases are TGTGCCAGCAGTTTATCAACAGCCATAGAGGGCTACACCTTC.